The 10 T cell receptor beta chains below all came from one sample that was sequenced in a study of cytomegalovirus exposure and HLA in healthy donors. The primer mix had 60 Vbeta and 13 Jbeta primers. Here immunoSEQ multiplex PCR was the method, and the copy in TCRdb shows in-frame clones only, minus some. The sample data list roughly 120,000 clones. The material sequenced was PBMCs. The receptors derive from a man between 18 and 35 years old in good health and CMV-seronegative.

The chain couples TRBV28 to TRBJ1-1; tentatively, D is TRBD1 (5 bases). Germline V gene lookup returns CDR1 MDHEN and CDR2 SYDVKM. The CDR3 is 15 residues long. V lost 5 bases, J lost 3 bases, and 16 bases lay in between. CDR3 nucleotides: TGTGCCAGCAGTCCCGATGACAGAGCATACACTGAAGCTTTCTTT. Its translation: CASSPDDRAYTEAFF.

The chain combines TRBV13 with TRBJ2-7; maybe TRBD1 (6 bases). The V gene's germline CDR1 is PRHDT and CDR2 FYEKMQ (reference sequence). Trimming pared 6 bases from V and 4 bases from J, leaving 16 bases between. The length of the CDR3 is 14 residues. The CDR3 region is CASSLRGYPYEQYF. CDR3 nucleotides: TGTGCCAGCAGTCTCAGGGGTTACCCTTACGAGCAGTACTTC.

As concerns this clone: This sample also contains other DNA sequences that code for the same CDR3. The chain combines TRBV5-1 with TRBJ2-5; 7 positions match TRBD2. The CDR3 runs to 14 residues. The V gene end was trimmed by 4 bases and the J gene end by 5 bases; junction bases not matched to a gene: 8. CDR1 and CDR2 (germline): SGHRS, YFSETQ. The CDR3 nucleotides read TGCGCCAGCAGCCCCTCCGGGGGGAAGGAGACCCAGTACTTC. Protein sequence: CASSPSGGKETQYF.

The chain carries TRBV9 and TRBJ2-7, with D possibly matching TRBD2 (6 bases). Trimming removed 4 bases at V and 3 bases at J, with 20 bases between. CDR1 is SGDLS and CDR2 is YYNGEE in the germline V gene. The CDR3 extends over 16 amino acids. CDR3 residues: CASSLTGAGNFYEQYF. As DNA, the CDR3 is TGTGCCAGCAGCTTAACGGGAGCGGGTAATTTCTACGAGCAGTACTTC.

This rearrangement joins TRBV2 to TRBJ2-7; D possibly corresponds to TRBD1 (6 bases). Trimming stripped 5 bases from V and 2 bases from J, with 13 bases between. Germline assignment: CDR1 SNHLY and CDR2 FYNNEI. This CDR3 region has 14 residues. CDR3 in DNA: TGTGCCAGCAGTTCACAGGGAACCACCTACGAGCAGTACTTC. It yields the protein CASSSQGTTYEQYF.

The rearrangement joins TRBV25-1 to TRBJ2-6; D ambiguous. Germline V lookup: CDR1 MGHDK, CDR2 SYGVNS. The germline V and J ends were trimmed by 5 bases and 1 base, with 6 bases remaining between them. This CDR3 is built from 14 residues. For the CDR3, the DNA is TGTGCCAGCAGTCTCCCGTCTGGGGCCAACGTCCTGACTTTC. Translating it yields CASSLPSGANVLTF.

The chain combines TRBV7-9 with TRBJ2-3; 10 bases match TRBD1. After removal of 4 bases from V and 5 bases from J, the junction contained 6 bases not matched to a gene. CDR3 length: 15 residues. From germline, CDR1 is SEHNR and CDR2 FQNEAQ (reference sequence). This CDR3 is CASSSRQGAGDTQYF. The CDR3 region has the DNA TGTGCCAGCAGCTCGAGACAGGGGGCAGGAGATACGCAGTATTTT.

The rearrangement joins TRBV28 to TRBJ1-5, with D tentatively TRBD1 (6 bases). Germline V CDR1 and CDR2: MDHEN, SYDVKM. V dropped 6 bases and J dropped 1 base, with 16 bases sitting between them. The CDR3 is 16 residues long. CDR3: CASSPIQGLSNQPQHF. The CDR3 DNA follows: TGTGCCAGCAGCCCTATACAGGGCCTGAGCAATCAGCCCCAGCATTTT.

The rearrangement uses TRBV9 and TRBJ2-5, with 7 bases matching TRBD2. The assigned J gene may be wrong: the sequence end matches TRBJ2-7 better. The CDR3 totals 14 residues. Germline V gene data show CDR1 as SGDLS and CDR2 as YYNGEE. CDR3 sequence reads: CASSEASGDYEQYF. CDR3 in DNA: TGTGCCAGCAGCGAGGCTAGCGGAGATTACGAGCAGTACTTC.

This rearrangement joins TRBV19 to TRBJ1-2, with 9 bases lining up with TRBD1. The CDR3 loop spans 15 amino acids. Germline V gives CDR1 LNHDA, CDR2 SQIVND (reference sequence). V dropped 5 bases and J dropped 6; count of bases not matched to a gene: 10. The CDR3 DNA sequence: TGTGCCAGTAGTCTCCCGGGACAGGGAATCCATGGCTACACCTTC. This sequence encodes CASSLPGQGIHGYTF.